This T cell receptor (beta chain) originates from a study of blood T cell repertoires in COVID-19. Study overall: Some COVID-19 samples were acute and others convalescent; all came from the United States, Italy and Spain. T cells, B-cell-depleted T cells, or PBMCs provided the cDNA or gDNA that served as material.

Trimming pared 4 bases from V and 4 bases from J, leaving 22 bases between. Germline CDR1 is SGHDN and CDR2 is FVKESK. The CDR3 runs to 17 residues. Per the original data handling: The authors estimated nucleated cell counts from reference gene primer amplification. Measured with immunoSEQ multiplex PCR; TCRdb has only the in-frame clones, and not every one. V and J calls and clone size are those listed in that table; D and trimming were worked out from the DNA. Among approximately 90,000 clones listed, over 65% were seen once. V usage is TRBV14 and J usage is TRBJ2-5; D is undetermined. The sequence was obtained from a human donor in a cohort sampled during active COVID-19. The sample consisted of peripheral blood. Here the CDR3 reads CASSPGNSAGPVETQYF. The CDR3 DNA reads TGTGCCAGCAGCCCCGGAAACTCGGCAGGTCCGGTAGAGACCCAGTACTTC.